The entry below describes one T cell receptor (beta chain). This clone was detected a few times. Its antigen remains undetermined. Per-nucleotide qualities are absent, and no much larger clonotype sits a single base away. The data were taken from a study of blood T cell repertoires in COVID-19 (dated by TCRdb to 2018 to 2021). Regarding the research as a whole: Collaborator samples came from the United States, Italy and Spain and covered acute and convalescent phases of COVID-19. Samples were obtained from the ongoing ImmuneRACE study (first 160 participants) and from 1,000 to 1,500 subjects provided by 6 global collaborators. The material from the prospective study consisted of cDNA or gDNA derived from T cells, B-cell-depleted T cells, or PBMCs. Where available, HLA class I and class II types were obtained from metadata supplied by the sample provider rather than from assay-based typing. The repertoires were made available in a free public database intended to serve as a resource for research on the immune response to SARS-CoV-2. Deeply sampled blood TCRbeta repertoires from subjects exposed to, actively infected with, or recovered from COVID-19 were included in the dataset. Sample metadata almost always included a de-identified subject ID, COVID-19 status, age in years and sex.

The immunoSEQ Assay, a bias-controlled multiplex PCR, was used to amplify TCRbeta CDR3 regions from genomic DNA. On the authors' methods: Nucleated cell counts per sample were estimated from amplification of reference gene primers within the assay. Sequence reads were collapsed and filtered to measure the absolute abundance of every unique TCRbeta CDR3 rearrangement. Productive Simpson clonality was computed per sample as the square root of Simpson's diversity index over productive rearrangements. TCRdb provides this immuneACCESS table in a form limited to in-frame rearrangements. Some clones are lacking; in checked studies, under half of them reflect an unresolved V gene, and why the rest are absent is not known. The DNA was the basis for D and trimming; V, J and clone size are from that table. This sample is represented by fewer than 350,000 clones; around nine tenths of them were singletons. Together, the top ten hold about 5.7% of the sample.

The full study reports these points: Clinical and demographic metadata were provided uncurated, with the amount varying by source and participant.

Enrolling through a virtual design, the prospective study's participants ranged in age from about 18 to 100 years and lived across some 23 United States geographic areas. Cohort assignment in the prospective study relied on participant-reported clinical history from a screening survey and a study questionnaire. Recovered participants in ImmuneRACE Cohort 3 were defined as having two consecutive negative NP/OP PCR tests, clearance from a healthcare professional, or resolution of symptoms. Mobile phlebotomists in the prospective study collected whole blood, serum and a nasopharyngeal or oropharyngeal swab from every participant. Additional blood draws and questionnaires over an approximately 2-month period could optionally be provided by prospective study participants. Blood samples from the prospective study were shipped frozen or at room temperature prior to DNA extraction. Trimming leaves V shorter by 3 bases and J shorter by 4 bases, with the junction holding 9 bases beyond the gene matches. CDR1 and CDR2 are read off the germline V gene as SGHAT and FQNNGV. CDR3 length: 16 amino acids, cysteine to phenylalanine. The CDR3 DNA has 48 bases and is translated from base 1.

The chain was built from TRBV11-2 and TRBJ2-3, with 8 bases matching TRBD2. Sequenced material: PBMCs or T cells enriched from blood (not recorded which). The sequence came from a middle-aged woman who had recovered from COVID-19. At the DNA level, the sequence is TGTGCCAGCAGCTTCAGCGGGAGCTCTTACGCAGATACGCAGTATTTT. This encodes CASSFSGSSYADTQYF.